This passage covers 26 T cell receptor beta chains from one sample sequenced in a study of blood T cell repertoires in COVID-19 (TCRdb year 2020). The protocol used for the library was the immunoSEQ multiplex PCR assay. TCRdb limited this immuneACCESS table to in-frame rearrangements with V and J called. A share of clones is missing; checked studies link under half to unresolved V genes, and the rest is unexplained. A total of more than 350,000 clones appear in this sample, 80% to 90% of them only once. 0.9% to 1.1% of the sample is in the top ten clones. Sequenced sample: PBMCs or T cells enriched from blood (not recorded which). The receptors were sampled from a young man who had recovered from COVID-19.

The chain couples TRBV6-2 or TRBV6-3 to TRBJ2-1; D ambiguous. The CDR3 spans 11 residues. CDR1 and CDR2 (germline): MNHEY, SVGEGT. The V end lost 5 bases, the J end lost 10 bases, and 9 bases lay between the germline ends. CDR3 in amino acids: CASSLLREQFF. In DNA, the CDR3 is TGTGCCAGCAGTCTCCTTCGGGAGCAGTTCTTC.

The J gene is TRBJ1-5, the V gene TRBV6-2 or TRBV6-3; perhaps TRBD1 as D (6 bases). Germline V gene sequence: CDR1 MNHEY, CDR2 SVGEGT. V was trimmed by 2 bases and J by 4 bases, leaving 12 bases between them. CDR3 length equals 15 residues. The CDR3 region is CASSYGYRANQPQHF. The CDR3 bases are TGTGCCAGCAGTTACGGATACAGGGCTAATCAGCCCCAGCATTTT.

The J gene is TRBJ1-5, the V gene TRBV18; 7 nucleotides line up with TRBD1. Germline values: CDR1 KGHSH, CDR2 LQKENI. This CDR3 region has 14 residues. Trimming cost V 6 bases and J 4 bases; bases outside gene matches: 6. Written as DNA, the CDR3 is TGTGCCAGCTCTAGAGGGACAGATAATCAGCCCCAGCATTTT. Amino acids: CASSRGTDNQPQHF.

The V gene is TRBV4-3, the J gene TRBJ2-3; weak D call: TRBD2 (6 bases). The CDR3 length is 18 residues. Germline CDR1 LGHNA, CDR2 YSLEER. The V end lost 0 bases, the J end lost 0 bases, and 16 bases lay between the germline ends. CDR3 in amino acids: CASSQEGGTRLSTDTQYF. In DNA form, the CDR3 reads TGCGCCAGCAGCCAAGAAGGTGGGACTCGACTGAGCACAGATACGCAGTATTTT.

This chain uses TRBV4-2 with TRBJ2-1; no reliable D call. The V gene lost 0 bases and the J gene lost 3 bases, with 9 bases spanning the gap. CDR1 and CDR2 from the germline V gene are LGHNA and YNFKEQ. This CDR3 is built from 15 residues. The CDR3, as DNA: TGTGCCAGCAGCCAAGAATCGTACGGCTACAATGAGCAGTTCTTC. The encoded protein is CASSQESYGYNEQFF.

CDR3 DNA: TGTGCCAGTACAGAGGGCACCGGGGAGCTGTTTTTT. It yields the protein CASTEGTGELFF. This chain joins TRBV6-5 and TRBJ2-2; TRBD2 is a possible D gene (5 bases). The V gene lost 9 bases and the J gene lost 4 bases, with 9 bases spanning the gap. The CDR3 runs 12 residues. Germline V gives CDR1 MNHEY, CDR2 SVGAGI.

The chain uses TRBV4-2 and TRBJ2-7; TRBD2 agrees at 8 bases. V was clipped by 1 base and J by 3 bases; unmatched bases: 5. The V gene's germline CDR1 is LGHNA and CDR2 YNFKEQ. The CDR3 is 15 amino acids. The CDR3 reads CASSQVRGGSYEQYF. The CDR3 nucleotides read TGTGCCAGCAGCCAAGTTCGGGGGGGAAGCTACGAGCAGTACTTC.

The V call is TRBV4-1, the J call TRBJ1-2; D not resolved. The CDR3 is 16 residues long. V was pared by 0 bases and J by 0 bases, with 11 bases between. Germline V gives CDR1 MGHRA, CDR2 YSYEKL. The CDR3 nucleotides read TGCGCCAGCAGCCAAGATGTGGGCACAGCTAACTATGGCTACACCTTC. This codes for CASSQDVGTANYGYTF.

This chain uses TRBV7-6 with TRBJ2-1, with TRBD2 matching over 15 bases. This CDR3 region has 19 residues. Losses at the gene ends were 1 base for V and 6 bases for J; bases not matched to a gene: 10. The germline CDR1 and CDR2 sequences are SGHVS and FNYEAQ. CDR3 sequence: CASSLGPGLAGGNSNEQFF. The CDR3 DNA reads TGTGCCAGCAGCTTAGGTCCGGGACTAGCGGGAGGAAATTCCAATGAGCAGTTCTTC.

The genes are TRBV19 and TRBJ2-2; possibly TRBD1 for D (6 bases). CDR3 size: 14 residues. Trimming took off 8 bases at V and 0 bases at J, with 10 bases between the two ends. Germline CDR1 and CDR2: LNHDA and SQIVND (reference sequence). This CDR3 is CASGGLPNTGELFF. The CDR3 DNA sequence: TGTGCCAGTGGGGGCTTGCCGAACACCGGGGAGCTGTTTTTT.

The chain combines TRBV7-2 with TRBJ2-1; 14 nucleotides agree with TRBD2. This CDR3 is built from 15 residues. CDR1 and CDR2 (germline): SGHTA, FQGNSA. V was pared by 5 bases and J by 6 bases, with 3 bases of the junction left unmatched. The CDR3 loop reads CASSPGLAGGNEQFF. Here the CDR3 DNA reads TGTGCCAGCAGCCCCGGACTAGCGGGGGGCAATGAGCAGTTCTTC.

This chain joins TRBV5-5 and TRBJ2-2, with D possibly matching TRBD2 (7 bases). Germline V gene data show CDR1 as SGHKS and CDR2 as YYEKEE (reference sequence). V gave up 3 bases and J gave up 5 bases, with 14 bases separating them. CDR3 length equals 15 residues. Here the CDR3 DNA reads TGTGCCAGCAGCTCGGGGGGCGCGGAAACCGGGGAGCTGTTTTTT. This translates into CASSSGGAETGELFF.

The chain employs TRBV12-3 or TRBV12-4 and TRBJ2-1, with D maybe TRBD1 (7 bases). V lost 3 bases to trimming and J lost 9 bases, with 12 bases between them. The CDR3 is 13 residues long. CDR3 DNA: TGTGCCAGCAGTTTCCAGGGGGGCGGTGAGCAGTTCTTC. Its translation: CASSFQGGGEQFF.

V usage is TRBV5-1 and J usage is TRBJ1-1; TRBD1 agrees at 7 bases. Germline CDR1 is SGHRS and CDR2 is YFSETQ. V was clipped by 0 bases and J by 1 base; unmatched bases: 6. The length of the CDR3 is 16 residues. The CDR3 nucleotides read TGCGCCAGCAGCTTGGAGGTTACAGGGGCGAACACTGAAGCTTTCTTT. Protein product: CASSLEVTGANTEAFF.

The J gene is TRBJ2-1, the V gene TRBV2; 9 positions match TRBD2. Trimming at V came to 6 bases and at J to 9 bases, leaving 9 bases not matched to a gene. In germline, CDR1 is SNHLY, CDR2 FYNNEI. This CDR3 spans 14 amino acids. The CDR3 sequence: CASRSGLAIFEQFF. CDR3 in DNA: TGTGCCAGCAGGTCGGGACTAGCAATATTTGAGCAGTTCTTC.

The chain couples TRBV5-5 to TRBJ1-6; weak D call: TRBD1 (6 bases). The CDR3 is 14 residues long. Germline V gives CDR1 SGHKS, CDR2 YYEKEE (reference sequence). With 4 bases removed from V and 3 bases from J, the gap between germline ends came to 8 bases. CDR3: CASSEDSYNSPLHF. The DNA for the CDR3 is TGTGCCAGCAGCGAGGACAGCTATAATTCACCCCTCCACTTT.

This CDR3 reads CASGHGLNNEQFF. The CDR3 DNA reads TGTGCTAGTGGACACGGACTCAACAATGAGCAGTTCTTC. The V gene is TRBV12-5, the J gene TRBJ2-1; possibly TRBD2 for D (5 bases). Trimming cost V 6 bases and J 5 bases, with 11 bases left between them. This CDR3 is 13 amino acids long. The germline V gene encodes CDR1 LGHNT and CDR2 FRNRAP.

V and J are TRBV7-9 and TRBJ1-3, with a weak D call TRBD1 (6 bases). The germline gives CDR1 SEHNR, CDR2 FQNEAQ (reference sequence). V was clipped by 1 base and J by 7 bases, with 14 bases between them. This CDR3 is built from 15 residues. CDR3 bases: TGTGCCAGCAGCTTAGGGCGCGACAGGCTCAACACCATATATTTT. Residues: CASSLGRDRLNTIYF.

The chain uses TRBV9 and TRBJ2-3, with D unresolved. CDR3 length: 14 amino acids. V was cut by 0 bases and J by 6 bases, with 11 bases left in between. The germline V gene has CDR1 SGDLS and CDR2 YYNGEE. This CDR3 reads CASSVGPLGDTQYF. The CDR3 DNA sequence: TGTGCCAGCAGCGTAGGACCCCTCGGGGATACGCAGTATTTT.

This chain links TRBV5-5 with TRBJ1-6, with a tentative D call TRBD1 (6 bases). V was shortened by 0 bases and J by 7 bases, with 11 bases between the two germline ends. The CDR3 runs 15 residues. The germline V gene encodes CDR1 SGHKS and CDR2 YYEKEE (reference sequence). CDR3 nucleotide sequence: TGTGCCAGCAGCTTGGTGCCAGGGGTGAATTCACCCCTCCACTTT. Translated: CASSLVPGVNSPLHF.

The chain is built from TRBV28 and TRBJ1-2; D ambiguous. This CDR3 has 13 residues. V dropped 2 bases and J dropped 8 bases, with 12 bases sitting between them. CDR1 MDHEN and CDR2 SYDVKM come from the germline V gene. Here the CDR3 reads CASSLPAGRGYTF. The CDR3 DNA follows: TGTGCCAGCAGTTTACCGGCGGGGAGGGGCTACACCTTC.

The chain employs TRBV25-1 and TRBJ2-7, with D maybe TRBD2 (5 bases). Germline assignment: CDR1 MGHDK and CDR2 SYGVNS. The CDR3 loop spans 15 amino acids. The V and J ends lost 4 bases and 2 bases respectively, with 15 bases between them. As DNA, the CDR3 is TGTGCCAGCAGTGGGCCCGGACTCAAAACCTACGAGCAGTACTTC. This sequence encodes CASSGPGLKTYEQYF.

This rearrangement joins TRBV18 to TRBJ1-6, with 9 bases aligning to TRBD1. With 4 bases clipped from V and 9 bases from J, the junction kept 4 bases outside the gene matches. Germline CDR1 reads KGHSH; CDR2 reads LQKENI. CDR3 length: 14 residues. The CDR3, as DNA: TGTGCCAGCTCACAAGGACAGGGGTTTTCACCCCTCCACTTT. This encodes CASSQGQGFSPLHF.

This chain links TRBV2 with TRBJ2-7; TRBD2 agrees at 11 bases. The CDR3 covers 13 residues. Germline V gene data show CDR1 as SNHLY and CDR2 as FYNNEI. With 4 bases clipped from V and 11 bases from J, the junction kept 7 bases outside the gene matches. Written as DNA, the CDR3 is TGTGCCAGCAGTGTGCTCCTAGCGGGGGGCAAGTACTTC. Amino acids: CASSVLLAGGKYF.

This clone came up a few times. The chain carries TRBV4-2 and TRBJ2-7; 8 bases line up with TRBD1. The germline gives CDR1 LGHNA, CDR2 YNFKEQ. V lost 4 bases, J lost 7 bases, and 6 bases stayed unmatched. The CDR3 extends over 13 amino acids. Written as DNA, the CDR3 is TGTGCCAGCAGCCTCGGACAGGGCGGAGAGCAGTACTTC. It codes for CASSLGQGGEQYF.

The chain carries TRBV10-3 and TRBJ2-7; weak D call: TRBD1 (6 bases). The CDR3 is 16 amino acids. The germline CDR1 and CDR2 sequences are ENHRY and SYGVKD. V was trimmed by 7 bases and J by 0 bases, leaving 19 bases between them. CDR3 region: CAITDKQTGNSYEQYF. CDR3 bases: TGTGCCATCACCGACAAGCAGACAGGAAACTCCTACGAGCAGTACTTC.